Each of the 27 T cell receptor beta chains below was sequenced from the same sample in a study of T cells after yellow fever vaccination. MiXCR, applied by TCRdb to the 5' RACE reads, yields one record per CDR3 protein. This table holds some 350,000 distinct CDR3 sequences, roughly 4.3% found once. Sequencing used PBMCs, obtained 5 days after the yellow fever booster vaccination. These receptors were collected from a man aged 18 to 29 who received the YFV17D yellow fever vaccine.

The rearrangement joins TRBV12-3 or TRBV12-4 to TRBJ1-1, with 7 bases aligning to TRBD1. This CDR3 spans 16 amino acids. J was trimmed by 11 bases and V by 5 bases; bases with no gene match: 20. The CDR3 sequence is CASSPSLGGQLIGAFF. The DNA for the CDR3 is TGTGCCAGCAGTCCCTCACTGGGGGGACAGCTTATCGGGGCTTTCTTT.

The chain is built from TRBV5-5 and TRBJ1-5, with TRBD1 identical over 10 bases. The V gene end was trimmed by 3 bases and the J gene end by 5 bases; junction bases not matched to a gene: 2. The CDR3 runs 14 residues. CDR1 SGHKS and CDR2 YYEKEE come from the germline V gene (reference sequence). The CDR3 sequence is CASSSDRGDQPQHF. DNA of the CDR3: TGTGCCAGCAGCTCGGACAGGGGGGATCAGCCCCAGCATTTT.

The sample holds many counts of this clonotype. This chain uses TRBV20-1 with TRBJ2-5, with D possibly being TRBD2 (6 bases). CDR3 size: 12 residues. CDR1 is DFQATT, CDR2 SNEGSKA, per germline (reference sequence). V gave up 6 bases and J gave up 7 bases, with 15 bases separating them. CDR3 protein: CSAHGGLGTQYF. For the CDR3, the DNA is TGCAGTGCCCACGGGGGATTGGGGACCCAGTACTTC.

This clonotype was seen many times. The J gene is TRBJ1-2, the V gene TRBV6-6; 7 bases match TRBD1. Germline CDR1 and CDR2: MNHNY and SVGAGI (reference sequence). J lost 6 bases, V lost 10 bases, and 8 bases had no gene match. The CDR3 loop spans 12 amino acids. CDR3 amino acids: CAISVGGDGYTF. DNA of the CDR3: TGTGCCATCTCCGTAGGGGGCGATGGCTACACCTTC.

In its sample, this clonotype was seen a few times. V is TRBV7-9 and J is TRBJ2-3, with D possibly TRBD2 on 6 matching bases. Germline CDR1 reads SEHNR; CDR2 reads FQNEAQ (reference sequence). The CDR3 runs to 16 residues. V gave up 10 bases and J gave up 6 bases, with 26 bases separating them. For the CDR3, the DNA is TGTGCCATCGAAAGAGGCAAGGAGGGGATCTTTGATACGCAGTATTTT. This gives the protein CAIERGKEGIFDTQYF.

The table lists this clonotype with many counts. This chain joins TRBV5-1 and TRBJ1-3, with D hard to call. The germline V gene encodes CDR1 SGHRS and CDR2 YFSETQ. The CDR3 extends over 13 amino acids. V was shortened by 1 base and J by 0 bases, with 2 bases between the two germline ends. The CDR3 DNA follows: TGCGCCAGCAGCTTGCACTCTGGAAACACCATATATTTT. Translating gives CASSLHSGNTIYF.

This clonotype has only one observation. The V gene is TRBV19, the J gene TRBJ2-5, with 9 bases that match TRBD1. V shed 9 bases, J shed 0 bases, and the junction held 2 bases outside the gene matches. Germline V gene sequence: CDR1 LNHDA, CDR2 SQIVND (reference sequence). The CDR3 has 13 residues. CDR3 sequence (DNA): TGTGCCAGGGGGACAGGGCACCAAGAGACCCAGTACTTC. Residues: CARGTGHQETQYF.

The CDR3 spells CASSYSRDGNSPLHF. In DNA form, the CDR3 reads TGTGCCAGCAGTTACTCGAGGGACGGTAATTCACCCCTCCACTTT. The V and J genes are TRBV6-6 and TRBJ1-6; tentatively, D is TRBD1 (5 bases). Germline lookup yields CDR1 MNHNY and CDR2 SVGAGI (reference sequence). The CDR3 is 15 residues long. With 0 bases removed from V and 6 bases from J, the gap between germline ends came to 9 bases.

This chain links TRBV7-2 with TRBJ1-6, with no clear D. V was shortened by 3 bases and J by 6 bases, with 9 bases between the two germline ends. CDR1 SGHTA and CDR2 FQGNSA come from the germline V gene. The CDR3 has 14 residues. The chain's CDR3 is CASSFSQTNSPLHF. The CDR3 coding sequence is TGTGCCAGCAGCTTTTCACAGACTAATTCACCCCTCCACTTT.

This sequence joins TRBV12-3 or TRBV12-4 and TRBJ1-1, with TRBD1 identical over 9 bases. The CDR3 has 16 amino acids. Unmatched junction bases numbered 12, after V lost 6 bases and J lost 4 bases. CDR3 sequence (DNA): TGTGCCAGCAGCCCAGCCCGAGACAGGGGGGGCACTGAAGCTTTCTTT. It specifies CASSPARDRGGTEAFF.

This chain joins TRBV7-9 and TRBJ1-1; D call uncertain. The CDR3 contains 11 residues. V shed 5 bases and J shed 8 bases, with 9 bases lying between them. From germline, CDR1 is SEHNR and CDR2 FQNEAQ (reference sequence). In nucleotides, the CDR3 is TGTGCCAGCAGCCCCGGCTCCGAAGCTTTCTTT. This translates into CASSPGSEAFF.

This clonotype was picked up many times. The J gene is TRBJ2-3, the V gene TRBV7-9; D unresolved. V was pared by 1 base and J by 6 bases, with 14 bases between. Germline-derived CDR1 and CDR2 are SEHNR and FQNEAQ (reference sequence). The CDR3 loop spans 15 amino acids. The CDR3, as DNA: TGTGCCAGCAGCTTAGGGCCAGACGGGCTCGATACGCAGTATTTT. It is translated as CASSLGPDGLDTQYF.

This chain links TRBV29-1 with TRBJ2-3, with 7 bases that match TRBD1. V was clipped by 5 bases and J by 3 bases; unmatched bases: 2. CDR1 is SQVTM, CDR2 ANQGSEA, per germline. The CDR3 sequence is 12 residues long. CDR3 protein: CSVRQGTDTQYF. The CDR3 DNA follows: TGCAGCGTTCGACAGGGAACAGATACGCAGTATTTT.

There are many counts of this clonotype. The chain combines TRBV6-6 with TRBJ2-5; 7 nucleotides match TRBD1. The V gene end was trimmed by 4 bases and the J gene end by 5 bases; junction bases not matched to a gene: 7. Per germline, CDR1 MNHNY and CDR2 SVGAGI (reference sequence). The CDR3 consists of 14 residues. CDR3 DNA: TGTGCCAGCAGTTCCCCGACAGGGACGGAGACCCAGTACTTC. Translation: CASSSPTGTETQYF.

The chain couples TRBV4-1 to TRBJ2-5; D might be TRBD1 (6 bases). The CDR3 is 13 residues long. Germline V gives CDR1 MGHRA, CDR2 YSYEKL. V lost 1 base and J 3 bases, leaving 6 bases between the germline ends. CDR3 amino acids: CASSQGDKETQYF. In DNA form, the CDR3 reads TGCGCCAGCAGCCAAGGGGACAAAGAGACCCAGTACTTC.

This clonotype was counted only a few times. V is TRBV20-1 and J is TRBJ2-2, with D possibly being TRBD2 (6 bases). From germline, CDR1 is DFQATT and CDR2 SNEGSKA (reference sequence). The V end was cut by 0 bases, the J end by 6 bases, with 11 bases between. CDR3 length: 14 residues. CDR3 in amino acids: CSARDPGGSGELFF. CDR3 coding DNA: TGCAGTGCTAGAGATCCCGGGGGATCCGGGGAGCTGTTTTTT.

The CDR3 sequence: CASRVWISYNSPLHF. CDR3 nucleotides: TGCGCCAGCAGGGTTTGGATCTCCTATAATTCACCCCTCCACTTT. The chain couples TRBV5-1 to TRBJ1-6; D is undetermined. The V gene lost 5 bases and the J gene lost 0 bases, with 9 bases spanning the gap. The CDR3 consists of 15 residues. Looked up from germline, CDR1 is SGHRS and CDR2 is YFSETQ. Together with reference TRBV5-1 and TRBJ1-6, the CDR3 gives the full variable domain: KAGVTQTPRYLIKTRGQQVTLSCSPISGHRSVSWYQQTPGQGLQFLFEYFSETQRNKGNFPGRFSGRQFSNSRSEMNVSTLELGDSALYLCASRVWISYNSPLHFGNGTRLTVT.

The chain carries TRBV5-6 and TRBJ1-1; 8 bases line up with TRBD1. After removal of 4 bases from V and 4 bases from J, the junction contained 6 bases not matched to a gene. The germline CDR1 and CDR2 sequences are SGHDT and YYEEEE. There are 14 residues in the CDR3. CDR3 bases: TGTGCCAGCAGCCAGGGGGCTGACGGCACTGAAGCTTTCTTT. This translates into CASSQGADGTEAFF. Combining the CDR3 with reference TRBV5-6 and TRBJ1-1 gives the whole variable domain DAGVTQSPTHLIKTRGQQVTLRCSPKSGHDTVSWYQQALGQGPQFIFQYYEEEERQRGNFPDRFSGHQFPNYSSELNVNALLLGDSALYLCASSQGADGTEAFFGQGTRLTVV.

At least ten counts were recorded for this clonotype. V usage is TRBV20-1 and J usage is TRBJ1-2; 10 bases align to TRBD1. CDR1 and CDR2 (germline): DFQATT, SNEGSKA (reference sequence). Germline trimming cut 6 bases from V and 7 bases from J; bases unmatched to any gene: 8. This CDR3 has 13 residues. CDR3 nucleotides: TGCAGTGCGGAGGGACAGGGGCTAGGTGGCTACACCTTC. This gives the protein CSAEGQGLGGYTF.

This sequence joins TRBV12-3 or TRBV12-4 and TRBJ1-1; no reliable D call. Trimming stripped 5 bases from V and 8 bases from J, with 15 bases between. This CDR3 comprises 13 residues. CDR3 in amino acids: CASSPGESAEAFF. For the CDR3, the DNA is TGTGCCAGCAGTCCTGGAGAGTCCGCGGAAGCTTTCTTT.

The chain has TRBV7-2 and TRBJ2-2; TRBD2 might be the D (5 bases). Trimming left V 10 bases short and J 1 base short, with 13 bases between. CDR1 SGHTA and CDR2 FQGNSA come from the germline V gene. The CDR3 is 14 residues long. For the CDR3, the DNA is TGTGCCACCCAACGGACTCAGAACACCGGGGAGCTGTTTTTT. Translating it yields CATQRTQNTGELFF.

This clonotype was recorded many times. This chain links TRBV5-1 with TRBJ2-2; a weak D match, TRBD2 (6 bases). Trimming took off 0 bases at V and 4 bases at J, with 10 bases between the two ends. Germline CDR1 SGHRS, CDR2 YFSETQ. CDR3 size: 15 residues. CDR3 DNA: TGCGCCAGCAGCTTGGCCGGGACTGGCACCGGGGAGCTGTTTTTT. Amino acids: CASSLAGTGTGELFF.

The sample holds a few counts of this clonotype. The CDR3 bases are TGTGCCAGCAGTATCTCGCGGGTGTCCTACAATGAGCAGTTCTTC. Protein sequence: CASSISRVSYNEQFF. The gene calls are TRBV28 and TRBJ2-1, with TRBD2 as a possible D gene (5 bases). The CDR3 length is 15 residues. From germline, CDR1 is MDHEN and CDR2 SYDVKM. The V and J ends lost 5 bases and 1 base respectively, with 12 bases between them.

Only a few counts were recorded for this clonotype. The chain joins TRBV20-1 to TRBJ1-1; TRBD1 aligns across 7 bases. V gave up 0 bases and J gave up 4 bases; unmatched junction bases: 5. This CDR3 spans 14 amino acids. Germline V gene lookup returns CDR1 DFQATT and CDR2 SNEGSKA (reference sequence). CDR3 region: CSARDPQGGTEAFF. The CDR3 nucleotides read TGCAGTGCTAGAGATCCCCAGGGGGGCACTGAAGCTTTCTTT.

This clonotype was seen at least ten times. The CDR3 DNA sequence: TGCGCCAGCAGTTTCTCAGGGGTATTGACAGATACGCAGTATTTT. It codes for CASSFSGVLTDTQYF. This chain joins TRBV4-1 and TRBJ2-3; TRBD1 might be the D (6 bases). CDR1 MGHRA and CDR2 YSYEKL come from the germline V gene. Trimming removed 6 bases from V and 3 bases from J, with 16 bases in between. The length of the CDR3 is 15 residues.

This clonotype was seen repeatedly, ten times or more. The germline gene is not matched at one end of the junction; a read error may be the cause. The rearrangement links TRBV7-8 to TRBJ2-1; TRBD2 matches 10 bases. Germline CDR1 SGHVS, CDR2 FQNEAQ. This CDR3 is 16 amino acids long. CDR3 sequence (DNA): TGTGCCAGCAGCCTAGCGGTAGCGGGGGGATACAATGAGCAGTTCTTC. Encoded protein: CASSLAVAGGYNEQFF.

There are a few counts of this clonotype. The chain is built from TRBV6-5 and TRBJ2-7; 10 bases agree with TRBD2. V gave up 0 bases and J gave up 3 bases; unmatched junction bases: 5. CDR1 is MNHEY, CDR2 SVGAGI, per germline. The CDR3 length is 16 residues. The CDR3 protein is CASSYSRLAGFYEQYF. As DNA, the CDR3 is TGTGCCAGCAGTTACTCGAGACTAGCGGGTTTCTACGAGCAGTACTTC.